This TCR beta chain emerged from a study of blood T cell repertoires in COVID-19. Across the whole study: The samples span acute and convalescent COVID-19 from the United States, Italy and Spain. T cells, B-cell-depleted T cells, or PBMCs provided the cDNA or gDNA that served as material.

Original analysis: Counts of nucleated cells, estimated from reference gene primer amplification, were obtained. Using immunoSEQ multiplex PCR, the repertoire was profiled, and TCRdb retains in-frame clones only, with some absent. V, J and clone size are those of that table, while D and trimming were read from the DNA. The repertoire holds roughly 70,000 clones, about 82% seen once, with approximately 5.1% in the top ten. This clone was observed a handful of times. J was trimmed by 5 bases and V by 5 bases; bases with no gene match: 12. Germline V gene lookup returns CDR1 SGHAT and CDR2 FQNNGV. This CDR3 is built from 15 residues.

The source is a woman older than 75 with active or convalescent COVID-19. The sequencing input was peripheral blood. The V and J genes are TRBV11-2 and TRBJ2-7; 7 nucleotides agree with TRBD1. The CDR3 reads CASSVLPGQKNEQYF. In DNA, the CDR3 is TGTGCCAGCAGCGTATTACCGGGACAGAAGAACGAGCAGTACTTC.